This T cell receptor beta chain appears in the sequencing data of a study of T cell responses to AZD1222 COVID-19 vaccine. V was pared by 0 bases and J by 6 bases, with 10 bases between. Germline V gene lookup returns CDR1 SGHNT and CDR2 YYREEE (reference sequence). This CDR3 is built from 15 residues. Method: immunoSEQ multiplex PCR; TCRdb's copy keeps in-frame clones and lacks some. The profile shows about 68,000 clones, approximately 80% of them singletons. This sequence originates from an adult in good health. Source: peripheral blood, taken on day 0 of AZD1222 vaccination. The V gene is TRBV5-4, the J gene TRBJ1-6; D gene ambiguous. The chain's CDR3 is CASSLVAGFNSPLHF. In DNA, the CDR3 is TGTGCCAGCAGCTTGGTTGCAGGCTTTAATTCACCCCTCCACTTT. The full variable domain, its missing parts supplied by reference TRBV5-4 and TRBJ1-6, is ETGVTQSPTHLIKTRGQQVTLRCSSQSGHNTVSWYQQALGQGPQFIFQYYREEENGRGNFPPRFSGLQFPNYSSELNVNALELDDSALYLCASSLVAGFNSPLHFGNGTRLTVT.